The entry below describes one TCR beta chain. The data stem from a study of T cell clonotyping in hematopoietic cell transplantation. Sequenced by immunoSEQ multiplex PCR; TCRdb stores in-frame clones only, minus some. The sample contains about 7,200 clones, around 88% of which appear only once. This CDR3 is built from 15 residues. The germline gives CDR1 SGHTA, CDR2 FQGTGA. Trimming removed 5 bases from V and 4 bases from J; junction bases left unmatched: 7. V and J are TRBV7-3 and TRBJ2-2; TRBD2 matches at 7 bases. The specimen was PBMCs, collected 100 days after allogeneic stem cell transplant. This clonotype was sampled from a male patient in his late teens or twenties who had an allogeneic stem cell transplant from a related donor, so the T cells may come from the graft donor. Some clones in this sample may be carry-over from other donors' samples. The CDR3 region is CASSDRGGLTGELFF. DNA of the CDR3: TGTGCCAGCAGCGACCGGGGAGGGCTCACCGGGGAGCTGTTTTTT.